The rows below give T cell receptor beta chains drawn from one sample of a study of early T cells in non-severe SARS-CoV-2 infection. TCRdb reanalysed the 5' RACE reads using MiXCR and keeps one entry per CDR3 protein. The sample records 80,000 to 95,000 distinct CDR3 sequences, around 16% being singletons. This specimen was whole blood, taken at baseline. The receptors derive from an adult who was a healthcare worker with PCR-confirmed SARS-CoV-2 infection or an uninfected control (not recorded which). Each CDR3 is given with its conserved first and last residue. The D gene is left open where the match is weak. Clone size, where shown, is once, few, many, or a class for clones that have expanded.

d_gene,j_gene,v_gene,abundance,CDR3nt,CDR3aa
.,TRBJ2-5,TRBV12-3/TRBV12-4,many,TGTGCCAGTCGGGCCCGACCCCAAGAGACCCAGTACTTC,CASRARPQETQYF
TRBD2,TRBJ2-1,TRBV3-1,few,TGTGCCAGCAGCCAAGCCCCCTTACTAGCGGGAGAAGGCAATGAGCAGTTCTTC,CASSQAPLLAGEGNEQFF
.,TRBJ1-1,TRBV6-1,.,TGTGCCAGCAGGTTGACAGCCGAGATCACTGAAGCTTTCTTT,CASRLTAEITEAFF
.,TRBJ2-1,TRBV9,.,TGTGCCAGCAGCGTAGACGGGGGCAATGAGCAGTTCTTC,CASSVDGGNEQFF
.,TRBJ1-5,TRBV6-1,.,TGTGCCAGCAGTGAACCGGGGGCGAGGCCCCAGCATTTT,CASSEPGARPQHF
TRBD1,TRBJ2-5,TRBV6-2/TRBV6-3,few,TGTGCCAGCAGTTCCCTCTCGACAGGGATCCAAGAGACCCAGTACTTC,CASSSLSTGIQETQYF
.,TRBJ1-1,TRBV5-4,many,TGTGCCAGCAGCTTGGAGGGAATGAACACTGAAGCTTTCTTT,CASSLEGMNTEAFF
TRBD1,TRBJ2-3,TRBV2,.,TGTGCCAGCAAAACGGGACAGGGTTCAGATACGCAGTATTTT,CASKTGQGSDTQYF
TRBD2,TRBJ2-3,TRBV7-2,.,TGTGTCAGCAGCTTTACTAGCGGGAGATCAGATACGCAGTATTTT,CVSSFTSGRSDTQYF
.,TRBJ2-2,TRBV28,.,TGTGCCAGCAGCTGGCGCGGGACAGCGACCGGGGAGCTGTTTTTT,CASSWRGTATGELFF
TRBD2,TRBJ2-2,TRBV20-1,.,TGCAGTGCTGATCGACTAGCGGAGAACACCGGGGAGCTGTTTTTT,CSADRLAENTGELFF
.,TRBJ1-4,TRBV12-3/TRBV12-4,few,TGTGCCAGCAGTTTACAGGGCGAGGGAACTAATGAAAAACTGTTTTTT,CASSLQGEGTNEKLFF
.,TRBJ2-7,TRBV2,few,TGTGCCAGCAGTGAGGGAGTCGGGAACGAGCAGTACTTC,CASSEGVGNEQYF
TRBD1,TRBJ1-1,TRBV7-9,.,TGTGCCAGCAGCCCGGGACAGGGGATCTTGAACACTGAAGCTTTCTTT,CASSPGQGILNTEAFF
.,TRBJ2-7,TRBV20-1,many,TGCAGTGCTACCGACTGGCCTCAGTCCTACGAGCAGTACTTC,CSATDWPQSYEQYF
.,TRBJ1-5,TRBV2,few,TGTGCCAGCGAGGATGGCAATCAGCCCCAGCATTTT,CASEDGNQPQHF
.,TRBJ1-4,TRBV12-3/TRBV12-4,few,TGTGCCAGCAGTTTAATGAGCAGTAATGAAAAACTGTTTTTT,CASSLMSSNEKLFF
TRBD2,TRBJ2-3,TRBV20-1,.,TGCAGTGCGACTCGAGCGGGAGCCCCGGATACGCAGTATTTT,CSATRAGAPDTQYF
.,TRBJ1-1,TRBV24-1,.,TGTGCCACCAGTGAGGAGGGCTACACTGAAGCTTTCTTT,CATSEEGYTEAFF
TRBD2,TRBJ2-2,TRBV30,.,TGTGCCTGGACTCGACTAGCGGAGACCGGGGAGCTGTTTTTT,CAWTRLAETGELFF
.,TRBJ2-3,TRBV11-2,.,TGTGCCAGCAGTTTAAACAATCAAAGGGCCACAGATACGCAGTATTTT,CASSLNNQRATDTQYF
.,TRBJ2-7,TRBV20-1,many,TGCAGTGCTAGAGCCACCCGTGGTGAGCAGTACTTC,CSARATRGEQYF
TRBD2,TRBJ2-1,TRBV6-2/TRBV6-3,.,TGTGCCAGCAGTTATCGCCGAATAGCGGGAGCCTCCTACAATGAGCAGTTCTTC,CASSYRRIAGASYNEQFF
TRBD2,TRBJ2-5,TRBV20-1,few,TGCAGCTCGGGGAGGGGTCAAGAGACCCAGTACTTC,CSSGRGQETQYF
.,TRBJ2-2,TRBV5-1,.,TGCGCCAGCAGACCGGGCTCTGCGCAGACCGGGGAGCTGTTTTTT,CASRPGSAQTGELFF
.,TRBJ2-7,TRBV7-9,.,TGTGCCTCCGGGAGGGGGCGATACGAGCAGTACTTC,CASGRGRYEQYF
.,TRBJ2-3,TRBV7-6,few,TGTGCCAGCAGCTTAAGAGCCTCCTCCCTCACAGATACGCAGTATTTT,CASSLRASSLTDTQYF
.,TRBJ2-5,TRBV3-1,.,TGTGCCAGCAGCCAAGATTATTACCAAGAGACCCAGTACTTC,CASSQDYYQETQYF
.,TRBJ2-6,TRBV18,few,TGTGCCAGCTCACCGAGGGGAGCCCGCTCTGGGGCCAACGTCCTGACTTTC,CASSPRGARSGANVLTF
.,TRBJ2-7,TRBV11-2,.,TGTGCCAGCAGCTTAGATCTCGGAGGGTACGAGCAGTACTTC,CASSLDLGGYEQYF
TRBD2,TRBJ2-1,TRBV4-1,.,TGCGCCAGCAGCCAAAAGTCTAGCGGGAGCAATGAGCAGTTCTTC,CASSQKSSGSNEQFF
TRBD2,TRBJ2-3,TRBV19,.,TGTGCCAGTAGTATCGGGACTAGCCCCGATACGCAGTATTTT,CASSIGTSPDTQYF
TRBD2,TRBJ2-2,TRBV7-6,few,TGTGCCAGCAGCTTAGGTCGGGATACTAGCGGACCGAACACCGGGGAGCTGTTTTTT,CASSLGRDTSGPNTGELFF
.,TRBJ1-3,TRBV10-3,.,TGTGCCCTATCAGACGGGCTCAGGATATATTTT,CALSDGLRIYF
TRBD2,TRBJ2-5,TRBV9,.,TGTGCCAGCAGCGGTACAGGGACTAGCGGAGAGACCCAGTACTTC,CASSGTGTSGETQYF
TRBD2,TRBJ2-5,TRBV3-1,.,TGTGCCAGCAGCCAAGACGGGAGGGGAAGAGGAGAGACCCAGTACTTC,CASSQDGRGRGETQYF
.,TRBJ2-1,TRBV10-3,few,TGTGCCGCAACCGGTAGCTCCTACAATGAGCAGTTCTTC,CAATGSSYNEQFF
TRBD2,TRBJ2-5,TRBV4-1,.,TGCGCCAGCAGCCAAGCGGGGGGAAGTGAGACCCAGTACTTC,CASSQAGGSETQYF
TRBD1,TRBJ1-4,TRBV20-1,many,TGCAGTGCTGGGACAGCAACTAATGAAAAACTGTTTTTT,CSAGTATNEKLFF
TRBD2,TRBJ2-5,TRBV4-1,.,TGCGCCAGCAGCCAGGGACTAGCGGGCCAAGAGACCCAGTACTTC,CASSQGLAGQETQYF
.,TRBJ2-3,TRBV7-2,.,TGTGCCAGCAGCTTACCCGCCGGACCCCAAGGAGATACGCAGTATTTT,CASSLPAGPQGDTQYF
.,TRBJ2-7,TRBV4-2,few,TGTGCCAGCAGTCCTAGTGAGGGCCTCTACGAGCAGTACTTC,CASSPSEGLYEQYF
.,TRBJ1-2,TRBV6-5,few,TGTGCCAGCACCAGACACCCTGCCTATGGCTACACCTTC,CASTRHPAYGYTF
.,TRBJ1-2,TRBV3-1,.,TGTGCCAGCAGCGACGTCACAGGAGGCTATGGCTACACCTTC,CASSDVTGGYGYTF
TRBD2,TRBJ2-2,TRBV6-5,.,TGTGCCAGCAGTTACTCGATAGCGGGAGGGCCCACCGGGGAGCTGTTTTTT,CASSYSIAGGPTGELFF
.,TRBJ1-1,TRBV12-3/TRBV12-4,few,TGTGCCAGCAGTTTCGCCGGAGACACTGAAGCTTTCTTT,CASSFAGDTEAFF
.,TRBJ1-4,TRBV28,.,TGTGCCAGCAGAAAATACAAACTGGATAATGAAAAACTGTTTTTT,CASRKYKLDNEKLFF
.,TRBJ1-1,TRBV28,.,TGTGCCAGCAGTTCTCTACTCCCAAGGAACACTGAAGCTTTCTTT,CASSSLLPRNTEAFF
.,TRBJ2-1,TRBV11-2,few,TGTGCCAGCAGCTTATCCGCACACAATGAGCAGTTCTTC,CASSLSAHNEQFF
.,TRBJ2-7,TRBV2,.,TGTGCCAGCAGTGCCCTTCCCGGGCCAGGTCGTTGGGAGCAGTACTTC,CASSALPGPGRWEQYF
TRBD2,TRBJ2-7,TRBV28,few,TGTGCCAGCAGTTCTCTAGCGGGAGCCGAGCAGTACTTC,CASSSLAGAEQYF
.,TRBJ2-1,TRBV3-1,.,TGTGCCAGCAGCCTTTGGATGAGCTCCTACAATGAGCAGTTCTTC,CASSLWMSSYNEQFF
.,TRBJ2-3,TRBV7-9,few,TGTGCCAGCACCTCTGTAGTGACTACCACAGATACGCAGTATTTT,CASTSVVTTTDTQYF
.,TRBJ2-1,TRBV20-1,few,TGCAGTGCTAGCGAGGGGAATGCGGCTAGCTCCTACAATGAGCAGTTCTTC,CSASEGNAASSYNEQFF
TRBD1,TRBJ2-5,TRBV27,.,TGTGCCAGCAGCCGGAGGTACCGGGACAGGGGTGAGACCCAGTACTTC,CASSRRYRDRGETQYF